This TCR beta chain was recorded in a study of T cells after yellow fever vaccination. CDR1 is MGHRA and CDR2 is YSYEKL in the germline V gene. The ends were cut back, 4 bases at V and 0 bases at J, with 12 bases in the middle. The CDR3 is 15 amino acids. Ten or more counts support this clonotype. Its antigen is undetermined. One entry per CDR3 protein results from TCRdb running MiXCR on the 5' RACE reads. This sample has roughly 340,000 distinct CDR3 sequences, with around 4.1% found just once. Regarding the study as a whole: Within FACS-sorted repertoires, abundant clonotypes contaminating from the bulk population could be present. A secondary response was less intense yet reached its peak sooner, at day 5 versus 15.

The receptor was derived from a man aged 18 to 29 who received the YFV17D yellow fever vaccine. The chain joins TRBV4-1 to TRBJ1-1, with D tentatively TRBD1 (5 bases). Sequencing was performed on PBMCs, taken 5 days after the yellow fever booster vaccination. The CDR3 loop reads CASSLQGVLNTEAFF. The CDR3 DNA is TGCGCCAGCAGCCTGCAGGGAGTACTGAACACTGAAGCTTTCTTT.